This T cell receptor (beta chain) was sequenced during a study of blood T cell repertoires in COVID-19. Study background: Specimens from acute and convalescent COVID-19 originated in the United States, Italy and Spain. The analysed material was cDNA or gDNA that came from T cells, B-cell-depleted T cells, or PBMCs.

Seattle enrolled patients during active infection and tracked them longitudinally. As handled by the study authors: Nucleated cell number was recorded as an estimate derived from reference gene primer amplification. Libraries were prepared by immunoSEQ multiplex PCR; TCRdb keeps only in-frame clonotypes and omits some of them. V, J and clone size reflect that table, while D and trimming were determined from the DNA. The sample lists about 250,000 clones, roughly 86% occurring once. Per the germline V gene, CDR1 is PRHDT and CDR2 is FYEKMQ (reference sequence). There are 18 residues in the CDR3. Trimming removed 5 bases from V and 8 bases from J, with 28 bases in between.

The sequencing input was peripheral blood. The chain is built from TRBV13 and TRBJ2-1; tentatively, D is TRBD1 (6 bases). The source is a woman older than 75 with COVID-19, enrolled during active disease. The CDR3 reads CASSPSTQAYTGKHEQFF. DNA for the CDR3: TGTGCCAGCAGCCCGAGTACCCAAGCATATACAGGGAAACATGAGCAGTTCTTC.